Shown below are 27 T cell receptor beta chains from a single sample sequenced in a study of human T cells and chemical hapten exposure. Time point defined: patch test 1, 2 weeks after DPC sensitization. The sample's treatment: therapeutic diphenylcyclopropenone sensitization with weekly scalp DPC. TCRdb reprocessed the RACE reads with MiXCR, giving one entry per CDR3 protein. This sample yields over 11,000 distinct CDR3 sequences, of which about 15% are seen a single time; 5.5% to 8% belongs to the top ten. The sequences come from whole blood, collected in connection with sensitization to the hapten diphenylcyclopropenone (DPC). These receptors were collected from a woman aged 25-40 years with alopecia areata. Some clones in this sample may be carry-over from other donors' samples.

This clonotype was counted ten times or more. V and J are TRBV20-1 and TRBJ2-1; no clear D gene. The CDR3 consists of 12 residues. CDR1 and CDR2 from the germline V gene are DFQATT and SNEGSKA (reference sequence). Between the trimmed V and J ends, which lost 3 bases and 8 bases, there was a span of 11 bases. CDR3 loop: CSASGDSDEQFF. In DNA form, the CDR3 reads TGCAGTGCTAGTGGAGATTCCGATGAGCAGTTCTTC.

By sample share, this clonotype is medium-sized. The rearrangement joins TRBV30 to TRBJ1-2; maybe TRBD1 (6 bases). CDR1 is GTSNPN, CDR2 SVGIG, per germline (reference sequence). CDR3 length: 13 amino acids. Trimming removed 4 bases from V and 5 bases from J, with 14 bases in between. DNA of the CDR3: TGTGCCTGGAAGGGGGACGGGGGATATGGCTACACCTTC. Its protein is CAWKGDGGYGYTF.

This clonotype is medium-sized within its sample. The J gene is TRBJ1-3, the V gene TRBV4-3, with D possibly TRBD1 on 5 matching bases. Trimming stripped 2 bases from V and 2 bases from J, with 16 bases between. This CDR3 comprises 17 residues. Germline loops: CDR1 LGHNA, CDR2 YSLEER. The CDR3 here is CASSQRMGGRAGNTIYF. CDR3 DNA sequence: TGCGCCAGCAGCCAAAGGATGGGGGGAAGAGCTGGAAACACCATATATTTT.

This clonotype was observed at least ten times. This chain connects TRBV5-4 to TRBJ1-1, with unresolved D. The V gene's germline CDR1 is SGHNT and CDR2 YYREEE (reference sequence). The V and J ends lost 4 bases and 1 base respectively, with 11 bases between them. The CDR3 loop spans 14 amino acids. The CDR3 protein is CASSLEMGNTEAFF. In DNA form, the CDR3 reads TGTGCCAGCAGCCTGGAGATGGGGAACACTGAAGCTTTCTTT. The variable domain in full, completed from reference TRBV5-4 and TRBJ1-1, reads ETGVTQSPTHLIKTRGQQVTLRCSSQSGHNTVSWYQQALGQGPQFIFQYYREEENGRGNFPPRFSGLQFPNYSSELNVNALELDDSALYLCASSLEMGNTEAFFGQGTRLTVV.

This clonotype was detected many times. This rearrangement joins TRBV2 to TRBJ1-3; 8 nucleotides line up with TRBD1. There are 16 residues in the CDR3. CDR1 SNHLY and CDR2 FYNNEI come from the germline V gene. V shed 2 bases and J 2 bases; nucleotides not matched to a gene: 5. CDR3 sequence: CASSESRTGTGNTIYF. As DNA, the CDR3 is TGTGCCAGCAGTGAATCAAGGACAGGGACTGGAAACACCATATATTTT.

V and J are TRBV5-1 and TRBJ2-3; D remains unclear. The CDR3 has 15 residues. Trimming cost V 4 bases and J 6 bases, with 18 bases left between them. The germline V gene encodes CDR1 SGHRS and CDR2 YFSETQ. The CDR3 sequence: CASSRHADRDDTQYF. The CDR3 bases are TGCGCCAGCAGCCGTCATGCTGATAGGGATGATACGCAGTATTTT.

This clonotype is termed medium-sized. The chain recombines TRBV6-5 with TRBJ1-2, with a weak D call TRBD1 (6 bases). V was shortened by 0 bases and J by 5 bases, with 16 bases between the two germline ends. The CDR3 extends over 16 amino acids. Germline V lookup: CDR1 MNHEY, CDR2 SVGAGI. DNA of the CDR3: TGTGCCAGCAGTTACTCTGGAACAGGGCAAAAATATGGCTACACCTTC. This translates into CASSYSGTGQKYGYTF.

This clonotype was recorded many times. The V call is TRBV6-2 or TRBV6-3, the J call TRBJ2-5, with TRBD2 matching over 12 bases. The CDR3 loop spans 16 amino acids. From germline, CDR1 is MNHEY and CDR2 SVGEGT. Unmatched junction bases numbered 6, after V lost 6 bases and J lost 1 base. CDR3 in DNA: TGTGCCAGCAGCAGGACTAGCGGGGCTATCCAAGAGACCCAGTACTTC. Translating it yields CASSRTSGAIQETQYF.

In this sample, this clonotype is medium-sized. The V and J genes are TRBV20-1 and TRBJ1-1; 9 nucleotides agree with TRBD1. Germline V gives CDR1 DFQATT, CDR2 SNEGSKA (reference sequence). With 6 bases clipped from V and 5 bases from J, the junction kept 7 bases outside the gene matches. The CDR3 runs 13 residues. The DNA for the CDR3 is TGCAGTGCGCCAGACAGGGGGAGTACTGAAGCTTTCTTT. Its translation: CSAPDRGSTEAFF.

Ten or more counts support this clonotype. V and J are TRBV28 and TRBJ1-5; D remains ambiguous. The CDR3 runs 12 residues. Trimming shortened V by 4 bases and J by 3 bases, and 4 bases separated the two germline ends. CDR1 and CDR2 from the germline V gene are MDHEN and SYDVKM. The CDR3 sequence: CASSSTNQPQHF. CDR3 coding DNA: TGTGCCAGCAGTTCGACCAATCAGCCCCAGCATTTT.

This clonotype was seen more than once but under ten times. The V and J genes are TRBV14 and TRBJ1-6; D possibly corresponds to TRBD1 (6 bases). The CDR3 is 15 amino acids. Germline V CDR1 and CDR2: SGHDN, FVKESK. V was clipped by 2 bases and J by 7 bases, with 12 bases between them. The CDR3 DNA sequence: TGTGCCAGCAGCCAAACGGACAGCAGCAATTCACCCCTCCACTTT. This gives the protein CASSQTDSSNSPLHF.

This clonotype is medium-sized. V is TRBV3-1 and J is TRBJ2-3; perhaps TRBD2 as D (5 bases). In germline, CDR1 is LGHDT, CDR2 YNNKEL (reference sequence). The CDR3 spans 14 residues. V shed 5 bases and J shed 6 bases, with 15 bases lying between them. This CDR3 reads CASSKIRRGDTQYF. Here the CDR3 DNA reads TGTGCCAGCAGCAAAATCCGCCGAGGGGATACGCAGTATTTT.

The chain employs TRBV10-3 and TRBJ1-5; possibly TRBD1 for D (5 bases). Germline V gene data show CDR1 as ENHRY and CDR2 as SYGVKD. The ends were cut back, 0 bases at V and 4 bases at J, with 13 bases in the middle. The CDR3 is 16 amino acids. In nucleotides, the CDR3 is TGTGCCATCAGTGAGTCTGGGGCTACGGGGAATCAGCCCCAGCATTTT. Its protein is CAISESGATGNQPQHF.

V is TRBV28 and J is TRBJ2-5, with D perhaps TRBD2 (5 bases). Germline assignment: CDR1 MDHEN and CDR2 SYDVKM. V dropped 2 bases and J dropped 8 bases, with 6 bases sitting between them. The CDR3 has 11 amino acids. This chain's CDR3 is CASSLGGTQYF. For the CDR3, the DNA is TGTGCCAGCAGTTTAGGAGGAACCCAGTACTTC.

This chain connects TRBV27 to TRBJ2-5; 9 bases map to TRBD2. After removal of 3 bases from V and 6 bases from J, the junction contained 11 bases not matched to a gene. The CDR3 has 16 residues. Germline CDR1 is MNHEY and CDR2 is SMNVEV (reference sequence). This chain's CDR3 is CASSFLMAGGPKTQYF. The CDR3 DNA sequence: TGTGCCAGCAGTTTCCTAATGGCGGGAGGGCCAAAGACCCAGTACTTC.

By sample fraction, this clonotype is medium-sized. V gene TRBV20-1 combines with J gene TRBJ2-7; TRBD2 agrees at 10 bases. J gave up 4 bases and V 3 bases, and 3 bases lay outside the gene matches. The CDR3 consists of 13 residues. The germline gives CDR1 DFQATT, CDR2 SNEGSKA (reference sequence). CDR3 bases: TGCAGTGCTAGTTCTAGCGGGAGTTACGAGCAGTACGTC. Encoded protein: CSASSSGSYEQYV.

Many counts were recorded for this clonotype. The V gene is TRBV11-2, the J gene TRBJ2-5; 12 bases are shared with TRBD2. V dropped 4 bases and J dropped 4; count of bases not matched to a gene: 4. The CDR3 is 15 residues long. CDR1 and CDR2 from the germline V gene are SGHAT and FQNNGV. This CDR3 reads CASSSLAGGTETQYF. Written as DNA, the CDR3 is TGTGCCAGCAGCTCACTAGCGGGAGGTACAGAGACCCAGTACTTC.

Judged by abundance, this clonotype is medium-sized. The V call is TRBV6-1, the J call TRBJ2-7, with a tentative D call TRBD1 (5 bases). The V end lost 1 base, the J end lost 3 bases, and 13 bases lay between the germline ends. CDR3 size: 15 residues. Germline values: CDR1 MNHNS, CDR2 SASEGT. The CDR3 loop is CASSEGTGDFYEQYF. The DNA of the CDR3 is TGTGCCAGCAGTGAAGGAACAGGTGATTTCTACGAGCAGTACTTC.

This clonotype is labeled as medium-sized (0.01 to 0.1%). CDR3 bases: TGTGCCAGCAGCCGTCAGGGGGATAATGGCTACACCTTC. This translates into CASSRQGDNGYTF. The V and J genes are TRBV9 and TRBJ1-2, with TRBD1 identical over 7 bases. The CDR3 runs to 13 residues. The junction had 6 bases not matched to a gene; V was cut back by 4 bases and J by 6 bases. Per germline, CDR1 SGDLS and CDR2 YYNGEE.

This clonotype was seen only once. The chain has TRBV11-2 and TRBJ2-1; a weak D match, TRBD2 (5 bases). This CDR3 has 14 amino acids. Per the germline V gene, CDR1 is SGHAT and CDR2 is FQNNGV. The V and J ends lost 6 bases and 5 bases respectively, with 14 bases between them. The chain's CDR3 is CASRYTRENNEQFF. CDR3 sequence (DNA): TGTGCCAGCAGATATACGAGGGAGAACAATGAGCAGTTCTTC. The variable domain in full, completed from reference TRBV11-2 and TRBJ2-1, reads EAGVAQSPRYKIIEKRQSVAFWCNPISGHATLYWYQQILGQGPKLLIQFQNNGVVDDSQLPKDRFSAERLKGVDSTLKIQPAKLEDSAVYLCASRYTRENNEQFFGPGTRLTVL.

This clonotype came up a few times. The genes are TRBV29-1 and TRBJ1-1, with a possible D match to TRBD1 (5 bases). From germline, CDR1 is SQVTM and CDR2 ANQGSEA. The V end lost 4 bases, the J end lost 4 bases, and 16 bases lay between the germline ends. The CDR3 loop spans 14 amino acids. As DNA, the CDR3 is TGCAGCGTTGTGGCCACGGGGGGTGGCACTGAAGCTTTCTTT. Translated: CSVVATGGGTEAFF.

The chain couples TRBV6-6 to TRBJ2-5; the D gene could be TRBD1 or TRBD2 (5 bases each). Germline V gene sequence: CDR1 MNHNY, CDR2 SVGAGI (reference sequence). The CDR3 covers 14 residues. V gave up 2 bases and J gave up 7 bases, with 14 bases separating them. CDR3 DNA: TGTGCCAGCAGTTACGGGCAGGGCGAGGGGACCCAGTACTTC. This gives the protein CASSYGQGEGTQYF.

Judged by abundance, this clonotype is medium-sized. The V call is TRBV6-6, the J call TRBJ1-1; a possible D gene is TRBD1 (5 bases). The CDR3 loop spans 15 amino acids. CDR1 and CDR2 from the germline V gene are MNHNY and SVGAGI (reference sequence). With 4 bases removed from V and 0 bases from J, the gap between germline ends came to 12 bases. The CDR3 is CASSFDRTMNTEAFF. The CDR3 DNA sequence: TGTGCCAGCAGTTTCGACAGAACCATGAACACTGAAGCTTTCTTT.

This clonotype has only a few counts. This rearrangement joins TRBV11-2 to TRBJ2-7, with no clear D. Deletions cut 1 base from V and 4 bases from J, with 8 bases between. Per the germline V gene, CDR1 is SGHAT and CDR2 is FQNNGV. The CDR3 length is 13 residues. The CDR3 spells CASSLVVGYEQYV. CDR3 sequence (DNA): TGTGCCAGCAGCTTAGTGGTTGGATACGAGCAGTACGTC.

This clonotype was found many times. The chain's CDR3 is CASSVGGGQPQHF. The CDR3 nucleotides are TGTGCCAGCAGCGTAGGGGGGGGTCAGCCCCAGCATTTT. The chain joins TRBV9 to TRBJ1-5; tentative D call: TRBD1 (5 bases). The V end was cut by 0 bases, the J end by 6 bases, with 7 bases between. Germline V gene sequence: CDR1 SGDLS, CDR2 YYNGEE. The CDR3 is 13 amino acids.

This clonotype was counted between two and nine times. The CDR3 DNA is TGCAGTGCTAGAGGGGGACCTCGTAATTCACCCCTCCACTTT. Protein: CSARGGPRNSPLHF. The V and J genes are TRBV20-1 and TRBJ1-6; D might be TRBD1 (5 bases). The CDR3 is made up of 14 amino acids. V lost 1 base and J lost 6, with 10 bases in between. Germline CDR1 DFQATT, CDR2 SNEGSKA (reference sequence).

The CDR3 sequence: CASSSAGGPQNTQYF. DNA of the CDR3: TGTGCCAGCAGCTCAGCGGGAGGTCCACAAAATACGCAGTATTTT. The chain uses TRBV7-2 and TRBJ2-3; 9 bases are shared with TRBD2. There are 15 residues in the CDR3. V shed 4 bases and J 7 bases; nucleotides not matched to a gene: 9. Germline V gene data show CDR1 as SGHTA and CDR2 as FQGNSA.